A selection of T cell receptor beta chains follows, all from one sample in a study of T-cell memory formation after mild COVID-19. TCRdb analysed the 5' RACE reads with MiXCR anew, one entry per CDR3 protein. The table lists some 210,000 distinct CDR3 sequences, around 20% of them singletons. The sequencing sample was made of PBMCs or a T cell subset sorted from them (not recorded which). Receptors originate from an adult woman who had mild COVID-19 (a few samples of this study predate the infection). Cell type and time point are not known. The CDR3 runs from the conserved cysteine through the conserved F or W. A D gene is named only where the DNA matches it firmly. The listing skips clone size in some rows; elsewhere it reads once, few, many or a size class.

J: TRBJ1-2; size: .; V: TRBV6-5; D: .; DNA: TGTGCCAGCAGCTTCAGAGGACTCAAAGGTGGCTACACCTTC; CDR3: CASSFRGLKGGYTF
J: TRBJ2-7; size: few; V: TRBV29-1; D: TRBD1; DNA: TGCAGCGCCTACGGGACAGGGTCTTCCTACGAGCAGTACTTC; CDR3: CSAYGTGSSYEQYF
J: TRBJ2-5; size: few; V: TRBV5-1; D: .; DNA: TGCGCCAGCAGCTTGGACCAGCGCCGGGGGGAGACCCAGTACTTC; CDR3: CASSLDQRRGETQYF
J: TRBJ1-5; size: few; V: TRBV7-8; D: TRBD1; DNA: TGTGCCAGCAGCTTAGGGACAGGGGGCACTCAGCCCCAGCATTTT; CDR3: CASSLGTGGTQPQHF
J: TRBJ1-1; size: once; V: TRBV5-1; D: .; DNA: TGCGCCAGCAGCCAATCTGCGGACAGACTGAACACTGAAGCTTTCTTT; CDR3: CASSQSADRLNTEAFF
J: TRBJ1-4; size: few; V: TRBV5-1; D: .; DNA: TGCGCCAGCAGCTTGGATAACGAAAAACTGTTTTTT; CDR3: CASSLDNEKLFF
J: TRBJ2-5; size: .; V: TRBV5-1; D: TRBD2; DNA: TGCGCCAGCAGCTTGGAGGCTAGCGGGGAAGAGACCCAGTACTTC; CDR3: CASSLEASGEETQYF
J: TRBJ2-1; size: many; V: TRBV5-1; D: .; DNA: TGCGCCAGCAGCTCGGACGGGGTCCATGAGCAGTTCTTC; CDR3: CASSSDGVHEQFF
J: TRBJ2-3; size: .; V: TRBV25-1; D: .; DNA: TGTGCCAGCACTGGACTTCGCACAGATACGCAGTATTTT; CDR3: CASTGLRTDTQYF
J: TRBJ2-3; size: few; V: TRBV4-2; D: TRBD2; DNA: TGTGCCAGCAGCCTCCGAGGTCTAGCGGGGGGCAGGCTAACAGATACGCAGTATTTT; CDR3: CASSLRGLAGGRLTDTQYF
J: TRBJ2-2; size: .; V: TRBV4-1; D: TRBD1; DNA: TGCGCCAGCAGAAGGACAGGGGGCACCGGGGAGCTGTTTTTT; CDR3: CASRRTGGTGELFF
J: TRBJ1-5; size: .; V: TRBV7-9; D: .; DNA: TGTGCCAGCAGCTCCCTGAATCAGCCCCAGCATTTT; CDR3: CASSSLNQPQHF
J: TRBJ2-7; size: .; V: TRBV24-1; D: TRBD2; DNA: TGTGCCACCAGTGACCCCGCTAGCGGGAGAGGGGAGCAGTACTTC; CDR3: CATSDPASGRGEQYF
J: TRBJ2-5; size: .; V: TRBV29-1; D: .; DNA: TGCAGTGGTCTATCGTACCAAGAGACCCAGTACTTC; CDR3: CSGLSYQETQYF
J: TRBJ2-5; size: .; V: TRBV4-1; D: TRBD2; DNA: TGCGCCAGCAGCCAAGATCCCCCAGCGGGGGCGAGGGAGACCCAGTACTTC; CDR3: CASSQDPPAGARETQYF
J: TRBJ2-1; size: few; V: TRBV19; D: TRBD2; DNA: TGTGCCAGTAGTAAGGTAGCGGGATCATACAATGAGCAGTTCTTC; CDR3: CASSKVAGSYNEQFF
J: TRBJ2-1; size: .; V: TRBV5-1; D: TRBD1; DNA: TGCGCCAGCAGCCGCCCTGGACAGGGAAAATACAATGAGCAGTTCTTC; CDR3: CASSRPGQGKYNEQFF
J: TRBJ1-1; size: .; V: TRBV20-1; D: TRBD1; DNA: TGCAGTGCTAGAGAGCAGGGGGCGGCTTACACTGAAGCTTTCTTT; CDR3: CSAREQGAAYTEAFF
J: TRBJ2-7; size: .; V: TRBV5-1; D: TRBD1; DNA: TGCGCCAGCAGCTCGCAGACAGGGGATGAGCAGTACTTC; CDR3: CASSSQTGDEQYF
J: TRBJ2-1; size: many; V: TRBV12-3/TRBV12-4; D: TRBD2; DNA: TGTGCCAGCAGCTTAGCGGGAGGTCCCTACAATGAGCAGTTCTTC; CDR3: CASSLAGGPYNEQFF
J: TRBJ2-2; size: few; V: TRBV7-8; D: .; DNA: TGTGCCAGCAGCTTCACTGCGGGACAGAACACCGGGGAGCTGTTTTTT; CDR3: CASSFTAGQNTGELFF
J: TRBJ1-2; size: .; V: TRBV7-9; D: .; DNA: TGTGCCAGCAGCTTCTTACCTAATGGCTATGGCTACACCTTC; CDR3: CASSFLPNGYGYTF
J: TRBJ2-7; size: .; V: TRBV5-1; D: .; DNA: TGCGCCAGCAGCTTGGGCGGTTACTACGAGCAGTACTTC; CDR3: CASSLGGYYEQYF
J: TRBJ1-2; size: many; V: TRBV12-3/TRBV12-4; D: .; DNA: TGTGCCGTCAACCCCCCCGAGGATCGGAACTATGGCTACACCTTC; CDR3: CAVNPPEDRNYGYTF
J: TRBJ2-1; size: .; V: TRBV7-7; D: TRBD2; DNA: TGTGCTAGCATGAAGGGAGGGTCCCACAATGAGCAGTTCTTC; CDR3: CASMKGGSHNEQFF
J: TRBJ1-1; size: .; V: TRBV12-3/TRBV12-4; D: .; DNA: TGTGCCAGCAGTTTAGCAGCAGATATGAACACTGAAGCTTTCTTT; CDR3: CASSLAADMNTEAFF
J: TRBJ1-5; size: .; V: TRBV12-3/TRBV12-4; D: TRBD1; DNA: TGTGCCAGCAGTCAAACTACAGGGGTCGACCAGCCCCAGCATTTT; CDR3: CASSQTTGVDQPQHF
J: TRBJ2-1; size: .; V: TRBV7-2; D: .; DNA: TGTGCCAGCACCCCAGGGGGGGGGGTCTACAATGAGCAGTTCTTC; CDR3: CASTPGGGVYNEQFF